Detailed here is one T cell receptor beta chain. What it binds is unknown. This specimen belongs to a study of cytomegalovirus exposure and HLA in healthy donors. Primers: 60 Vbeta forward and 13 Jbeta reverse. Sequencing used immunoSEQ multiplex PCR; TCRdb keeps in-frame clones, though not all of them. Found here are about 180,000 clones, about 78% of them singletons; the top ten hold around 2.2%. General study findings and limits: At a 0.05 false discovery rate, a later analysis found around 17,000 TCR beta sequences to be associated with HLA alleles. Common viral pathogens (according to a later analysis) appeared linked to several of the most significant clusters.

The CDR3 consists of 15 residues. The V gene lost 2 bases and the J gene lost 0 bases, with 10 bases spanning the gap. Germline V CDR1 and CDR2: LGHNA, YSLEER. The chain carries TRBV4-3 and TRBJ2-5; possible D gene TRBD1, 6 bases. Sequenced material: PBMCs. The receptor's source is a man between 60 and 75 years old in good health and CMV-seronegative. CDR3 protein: CASSQNWGHQETQYF. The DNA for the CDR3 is TGCGCCAGCAGCCAAAATTGGGGGCACCAAGAGACCCAGTACTTC.